Sequencing of this TCR beta chain was carried out in a study of CD4 T cells in relation to SARS-CoV-2 and coronaviruses. At the level of the study: PBMCs were cultured with antigen for roughly nine days before TCR beta sequencing. Notes on the study in general: Crossreactive clones expanded significantly less to SARS-CoV-2 than monoreactive clones.

V was cut by 0 bases and J by 5 bases, with 12 bases left in between. Germline loops: CDR1 MGHRA, CDR2 YSYEKL. The CDR3 spans 15 residues. Notes on this clone: Its antigen remains unidentified.

The unexposed donors gave CD4+ T cells in about 2011-2018, prior to COVID-19. Isolation of CD4+ T cells took place after about eleven days in culture. As cell numbers allowed, unexposed-donor CD4+ T cells faced SARS-CoV-2 S/N and four cold-coronavirus spikes. Half the medium was replaced with IL-2 medium on days 3 and 7. Method: immunoSEQ multiplex PCR; TCRdb's copy keeps in-frame clones and lacks some. This sample has tens of thousands of clones; more than 60% occur once, and the top ten carry around 16%. The sample was CD4+ T cells from PBMCs, cultured in vitro. This clonotype originated in a human donor in good health. The rearrangement joins TRBV4-1 to TRBJ2-3, with D tentatively TRBD2 (6 bases). The CDR3 loop reads CASSQDTGVGDTQYF. As DNA, the CDR3 is TGCGCCAGCAGCCAAGATACGGGGGTGGGAGATACGCAGTATTTT.